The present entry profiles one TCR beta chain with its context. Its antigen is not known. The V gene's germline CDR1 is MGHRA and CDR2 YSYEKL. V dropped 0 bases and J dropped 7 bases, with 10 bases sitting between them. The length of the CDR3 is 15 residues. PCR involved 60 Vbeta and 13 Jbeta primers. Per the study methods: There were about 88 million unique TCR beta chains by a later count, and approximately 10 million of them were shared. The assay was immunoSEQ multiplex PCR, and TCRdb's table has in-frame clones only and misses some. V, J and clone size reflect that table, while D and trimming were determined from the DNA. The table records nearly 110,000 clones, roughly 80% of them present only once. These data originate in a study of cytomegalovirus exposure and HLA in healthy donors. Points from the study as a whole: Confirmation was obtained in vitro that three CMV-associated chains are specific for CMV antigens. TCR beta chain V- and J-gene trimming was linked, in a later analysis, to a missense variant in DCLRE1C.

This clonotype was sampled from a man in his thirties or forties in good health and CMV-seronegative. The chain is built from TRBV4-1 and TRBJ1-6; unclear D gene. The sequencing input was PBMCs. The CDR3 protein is CASSQDSGLNSPLHF. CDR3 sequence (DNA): TGCGCCAGCAGCCAAGACAGCGGGTTGAATTCACCCCTCCACTTT.